Shown below are 5 T cell receptor beta chains from a single sample sequenced in a study of identifying expanded T cells in peripheral blood. TCRdb's copy holds only in-frame clones and misses some; the assay was immunoSEQ multiplex PCR. The sample consists of 97,000 or so clones, about nine tenths of them appearing once. Source material: blood. The receptors originated from a person between 18 and 69 years old in good health.

The rearrangement joins TRBV7-8 to TRBJ2-1; perhaps TRBD2 as D (6 bases). Germline V gene data show CDR1 as SGHVS and CDR2 as FQNEAQ. The length of the CDR3 is 15 residues. Trimming took 6 bases from V and 5 from J, leaving 17 bases between them. The CDR3 sequence: CASRSGTSGHNEQFF. CDR3 DNA sequence: TGTGCCAGCAGGTCCGGGACTTCGGGGCACAATGAGCAGTTCTTC. Full variable domain (missing parts from reference TRBV7-8 and TRBJ2-1): GAGVSQSPRYKVAKRGQDVALRCDPISGHVSLFWYQQALGQGPEFLTYFQNEAQLDKSGLPSDRFFAERPEGSVSTLKIQRTQQEDSAVYLCASRSGTSGHNEQFFGPGTRLTVL.

V usage is TRBV7-3 and J usage is TRBJ2-3, with 8 positions matching TRBD2. V shed 5 bases and J 6 bases; nucleotides not matched to a gene: 7. The CDR3 is 14 amino acids. In germline, CDR1 is SGHTA, CDR2 FQGTGA. The CDR3: CASSPGLAGDTQYF. The CDR3 nucleotides are TGTGCCAGCAGCCCCGGACTAGCCGGGGATACGCAGTATTTT. Drawing the rest from reference TRBV7-3 and TRBJ2-3, the complete variable domain is GAGVSQTPSNKVTEKGKYVELRCDPISGHTALYWYRQSLGQGPEFLIYFQGTGAADDSGLPNDRFFAVRPEGSVSTLKIQRTERGDSAVYLCASSPGLAGDTQYFGPGTRLTVL.

The chain combines TRBV28 with TRBJ1-1; D gene ambiguous. This CDR3 is 14 amino acids long. Germline loops: CDR1 MDHEN, CDR2 SYDVKM. V lost 6 bases and J 1 base, leaving 12 bases between the germline ends. CDR3 sequence: CASRERVENTEAFF. In nucleotides, the CDR3 is TGTGCCAGCAGAGAAAGGGTGGAGAACACTGAAGCTTTCTTT. The variable domain in full, completed from reference TRBV28 and TRBJ1-1, reads DVKVTQSSRYLVKRTGEKVFLECVQDMDHENMFWYRQDPGLGLRLIYFSYDVKMKEKGDIPEGYSVSREKKERFSLILESASTNQTSMYLCASRERVENTEAFFGQGTRLTVV.

V is TRBV11-2 and J is TRBJ2-7; the D gene is possibly TRBD2 (8 bases). The CDR3 spans 15 residues. Trimming took 5 bases from V and 9 from J, leaving 23 bases between them. From germline, CDR1 is SGHAT and CDR2 FQNNGV. The CDR3 DNA sequence: TGTGCCAGCAGCCAGGGGGTAGCGGGAAAGCTTCGGCAGTACTTC. Amino acids: CASSQGVAGKLRQYF.

The chain recombines TRBV5-1 with TRBJ2-7, with TRBD1 identical over 8 bases. CDR3 length equals 15 residues. V was clipped by 3 bases and J by 6 bases; unmatched bases: 11. CDR1 is SGHRS and CDR2 is YFSETQ in the germline V gene. Written as DNA, the CDR3 is TGCGCCAGCAGCTCGTATAACCTGGACAGGGCCGAGCAGTACTTC. It specifies CASSSYNLDRAEQYF.